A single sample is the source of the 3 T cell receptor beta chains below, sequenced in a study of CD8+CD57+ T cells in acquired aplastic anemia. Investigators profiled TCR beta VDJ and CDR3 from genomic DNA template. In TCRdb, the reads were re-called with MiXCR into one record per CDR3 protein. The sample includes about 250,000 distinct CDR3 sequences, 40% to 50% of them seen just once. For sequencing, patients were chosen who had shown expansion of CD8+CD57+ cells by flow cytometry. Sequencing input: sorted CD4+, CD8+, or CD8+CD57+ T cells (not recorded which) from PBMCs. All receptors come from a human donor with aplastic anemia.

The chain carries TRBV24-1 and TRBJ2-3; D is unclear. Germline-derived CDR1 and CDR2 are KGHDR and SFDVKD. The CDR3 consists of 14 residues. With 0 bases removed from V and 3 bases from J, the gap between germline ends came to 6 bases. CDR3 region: CATSDLLDTDTQYF. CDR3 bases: TGTGCCACCAGTGATTTGCTGGATACAGATACGCAGTATTTT.

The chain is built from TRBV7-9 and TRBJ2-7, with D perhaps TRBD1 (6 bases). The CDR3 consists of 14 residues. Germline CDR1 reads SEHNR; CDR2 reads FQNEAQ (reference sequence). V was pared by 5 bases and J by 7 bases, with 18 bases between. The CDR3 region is CASSTLTGSGEQYV. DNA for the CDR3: TGTGCCAGCAGCACGCTTACAGGGTCCGGAGAGCAGTACGTC.

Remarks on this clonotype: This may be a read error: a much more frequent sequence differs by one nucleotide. CDR3 DNA: TGCGGTGCTATAATGAGGGGTTCCTACGAGCAGTACTTC. Translating it yields CGAIMRGSYEQYF. V gene TRBV20-1 combines with J gene TRBJ2-7; D could derive from TRBD1 or TRBD2 (5 bases each). The CDR3 spans 13 residues. Germline CDR1 reads DFQATT; CDR2 reads SNEGSKA (reference sequence).